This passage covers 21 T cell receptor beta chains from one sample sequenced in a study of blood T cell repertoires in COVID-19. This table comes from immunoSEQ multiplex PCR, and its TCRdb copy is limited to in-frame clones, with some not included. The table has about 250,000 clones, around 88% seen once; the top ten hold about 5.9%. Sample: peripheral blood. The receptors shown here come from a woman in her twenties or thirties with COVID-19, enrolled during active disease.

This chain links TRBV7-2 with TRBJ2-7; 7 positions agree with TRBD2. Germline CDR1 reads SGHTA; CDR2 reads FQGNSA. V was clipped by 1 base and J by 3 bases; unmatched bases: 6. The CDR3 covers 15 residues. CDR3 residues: CASSLVGGYLYEQYF. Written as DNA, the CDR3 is TGTGCCAGCAGCTTAGTCGGGGGGTACCTCTACGAGCAGTACTTC.

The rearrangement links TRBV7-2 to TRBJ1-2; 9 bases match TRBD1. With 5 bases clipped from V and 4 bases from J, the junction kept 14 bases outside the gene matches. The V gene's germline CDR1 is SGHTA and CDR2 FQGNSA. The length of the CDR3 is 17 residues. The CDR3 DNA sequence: TGTGCCAGCAGCATCGGACAGGGGAGCATTTATACCTATGGCTACACCTTC. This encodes CASSIGQGSIYTYGYTF.

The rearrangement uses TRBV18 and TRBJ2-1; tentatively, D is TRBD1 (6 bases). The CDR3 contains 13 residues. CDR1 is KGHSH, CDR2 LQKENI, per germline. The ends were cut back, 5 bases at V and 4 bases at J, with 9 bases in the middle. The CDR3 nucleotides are TGTGCCAGCTCATCTACAGGGTACAATGAGCAGTTCTTC. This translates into CASSSTGYNEQFF. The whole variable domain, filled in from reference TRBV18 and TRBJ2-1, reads NAGVMQNPRHLVRRRGQEARLRCSPMKGHSHVYWYRQLPEEGLKFMVYLQKENIIDESGMPKERFSAEFPKEGPSILRIQQVVRGDSAAYFCASSSTGYNEQFFGPGTRLTVL.

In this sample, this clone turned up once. CDR3 in amino acids: CASSEYRTGESDTQYF. In nucleotides, the CDR3 is TGTGCCAGCAGTGAATACCGGACAGGGGAGTCAGATACGCAGTATTTT. The V and J genes are TRBV6-1 and TRBJ2-3; 9 bases agree with TRBD1. V gave up 2 bases and J gave up 4 bases; unmatched junction bases: 7. There are 16 residues in the CDR3. Germline CDR1 is MNHNS and CDR2 is SASEGT.

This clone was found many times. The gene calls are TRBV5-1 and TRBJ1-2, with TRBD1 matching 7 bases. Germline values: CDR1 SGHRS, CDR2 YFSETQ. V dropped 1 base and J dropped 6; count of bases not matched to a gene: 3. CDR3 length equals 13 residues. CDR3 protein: CASSLMTGNGYTF. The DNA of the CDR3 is TGCGCCAGCAGCTTGATGACAGGGAATGGCTACACCTTC.

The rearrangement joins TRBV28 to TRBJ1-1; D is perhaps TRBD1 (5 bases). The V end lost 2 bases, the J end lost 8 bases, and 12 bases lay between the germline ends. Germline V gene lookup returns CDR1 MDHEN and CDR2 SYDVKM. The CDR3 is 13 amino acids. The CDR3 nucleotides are TGTGCCAGCAGTTTAGATGGGGGGTTGGAAGCTTTCTTT. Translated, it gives CASSLDGGLEAFF.

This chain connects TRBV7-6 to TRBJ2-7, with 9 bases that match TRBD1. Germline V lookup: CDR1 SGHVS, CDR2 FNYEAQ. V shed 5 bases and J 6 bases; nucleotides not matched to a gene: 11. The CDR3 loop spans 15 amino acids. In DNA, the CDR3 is TGTGCCAGCAGCCCGGCCGGGACAGGGTTCGGCGAGCAGTACTTC. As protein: CASSPAGTGFGEQYF.

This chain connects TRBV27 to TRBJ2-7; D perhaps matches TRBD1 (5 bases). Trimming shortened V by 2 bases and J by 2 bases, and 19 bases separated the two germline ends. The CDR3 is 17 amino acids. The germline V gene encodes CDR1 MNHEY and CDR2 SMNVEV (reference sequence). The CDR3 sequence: CASSLKDSLGKPYEQYF. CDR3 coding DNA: TGTGCCAGCAGTTTAAAAGACAGCCTGGGGAAACCCTACGAGCAGTACTTC.

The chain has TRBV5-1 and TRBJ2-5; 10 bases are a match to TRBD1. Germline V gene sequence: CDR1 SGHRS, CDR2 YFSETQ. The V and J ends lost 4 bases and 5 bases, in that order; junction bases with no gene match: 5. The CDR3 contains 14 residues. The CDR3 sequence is CASSRGQGRETQYF. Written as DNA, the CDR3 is TGCGCCAGCAGCAGGGGACAGGGGCGTGAGACCCAGTACTTC.

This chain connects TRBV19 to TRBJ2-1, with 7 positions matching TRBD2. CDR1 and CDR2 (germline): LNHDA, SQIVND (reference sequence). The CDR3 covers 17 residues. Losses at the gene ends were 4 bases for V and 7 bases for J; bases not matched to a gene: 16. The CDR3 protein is CASSTLPRELVMNEQFF. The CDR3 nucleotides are TGTGCCAGTAGTACCCTCCCGCGGGAGCTGGTTATGAATGAGCAGTTCTTC.

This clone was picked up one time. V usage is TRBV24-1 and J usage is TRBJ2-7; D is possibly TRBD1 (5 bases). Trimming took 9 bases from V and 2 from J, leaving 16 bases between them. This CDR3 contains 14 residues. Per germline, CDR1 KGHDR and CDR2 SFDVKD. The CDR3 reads CATENPDSPYEQYV. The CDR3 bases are TGTGCCACCGAGAACCCTGACAGCCCCTACGAGCAGTACGTC.

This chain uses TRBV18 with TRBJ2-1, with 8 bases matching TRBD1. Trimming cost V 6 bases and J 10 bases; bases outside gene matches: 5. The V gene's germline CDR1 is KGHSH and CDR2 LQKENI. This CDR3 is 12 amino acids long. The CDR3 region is CASSLGTGEQFF. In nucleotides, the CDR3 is TGTGCCAGCTCCCTCGGGACAGGAGAGCAGTTCTTC.

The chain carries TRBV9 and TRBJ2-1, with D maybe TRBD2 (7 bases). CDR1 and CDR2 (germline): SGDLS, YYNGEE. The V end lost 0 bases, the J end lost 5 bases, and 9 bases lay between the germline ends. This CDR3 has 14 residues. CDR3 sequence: CASSVGGGHNEQFF. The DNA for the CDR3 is TGTGCCAGCAGCGTAGGGGGGGGCCACAATGAGCAGTTCTTC.

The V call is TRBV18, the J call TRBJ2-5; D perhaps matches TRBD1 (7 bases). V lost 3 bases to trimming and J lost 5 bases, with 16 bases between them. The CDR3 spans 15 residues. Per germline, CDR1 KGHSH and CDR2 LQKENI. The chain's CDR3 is CASSPRQGGRETQYF. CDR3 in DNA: TGTGCCAGCTCACCTCGACAGGGAGGACGGGAGACCCAGTACTTC.

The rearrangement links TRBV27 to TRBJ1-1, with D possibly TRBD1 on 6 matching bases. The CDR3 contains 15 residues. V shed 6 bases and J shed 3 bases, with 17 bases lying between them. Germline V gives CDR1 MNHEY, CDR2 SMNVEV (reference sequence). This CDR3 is CASSPRQELHTEAFF. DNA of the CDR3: TGTGCCAGCAGCCCTAGACAGGAGCTTCACACTGAAGCTTTCTTT.

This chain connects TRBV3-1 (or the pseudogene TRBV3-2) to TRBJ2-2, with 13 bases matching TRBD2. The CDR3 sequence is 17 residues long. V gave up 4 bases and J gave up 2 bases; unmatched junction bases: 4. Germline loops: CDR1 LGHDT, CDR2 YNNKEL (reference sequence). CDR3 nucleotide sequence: TGTGCCAGCAGCCGACTAGCGGGGGGCTCCAACACCGGGGAGCTGTTTTTT. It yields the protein CASSRLAGGSNTGELFF.

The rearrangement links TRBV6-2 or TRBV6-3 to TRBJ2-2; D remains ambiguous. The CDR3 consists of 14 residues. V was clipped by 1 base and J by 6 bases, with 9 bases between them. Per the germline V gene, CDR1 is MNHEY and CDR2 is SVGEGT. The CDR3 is CASSYLLESGELFF. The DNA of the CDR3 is TGTGCCAGCAGTTACTTGCTCGAGTCCGGGGAGCTGTTTTTT.

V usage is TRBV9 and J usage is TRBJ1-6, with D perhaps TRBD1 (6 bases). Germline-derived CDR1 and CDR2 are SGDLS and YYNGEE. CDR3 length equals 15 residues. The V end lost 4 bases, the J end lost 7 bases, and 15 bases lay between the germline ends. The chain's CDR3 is CASSLGGRENSPLHF. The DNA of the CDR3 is TGTGCCAGCAGCCTCGGGGGGCGAGAGAATTCACCCCTCCACTTT.

CDR3 amino acids: CASSLGGRVTYNEQFF. DNA of the CDR3: TGTGCCAGCAGCCTGGGGGGCAGGGTCACCTACAATGAGCAGTTCTTC. The rearrangement joins TRBV5-8 to TRBJ2-1; D assignment may be TRBD1 or TRBD2 (6 bases each). The germline CDR1 and CDR2 sequences are SGHTS and YDEGEE. Trimming shortened V by 4 bases and J by 2 bases, and 16 bases separated the two germline ends. The length of the CDR3 is 16 residues.

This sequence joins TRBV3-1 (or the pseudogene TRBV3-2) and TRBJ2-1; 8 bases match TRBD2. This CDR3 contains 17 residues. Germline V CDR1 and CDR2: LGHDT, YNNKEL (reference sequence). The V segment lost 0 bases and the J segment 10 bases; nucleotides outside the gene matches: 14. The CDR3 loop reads CASSQDFIGTSISEQFF. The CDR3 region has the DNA TGTGCCAGCAGCCAAGATTTCATAGGGACTAGTATTAGCGAGCAGTTCTTC.

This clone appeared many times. The CDR3 nucleotides are TGTGCCAGCAGTCCCGGGACAGAAAGCGGGGAGCTGTTTTTT. Encoded protein: CASSPGTESGELFF. The chain links TRBV6-2 or TRBV6-3 to TRBJ2-2; 7 bases map to TRBD1. Germline loops: CDR1 MNHEY, CDR2 SVGEGT. After removal of 5 bases from V and 7 bases from J, the junction contained 7 bases not matched to a gene. The CDR3 runs to 14 residues.